These 15 T cell receptor beta chains were all obtained from the same sample, sequenced in a study of human T cells and chemical hapten exposure (dated by TCRdb to the early 2020s). The sample's time point label, decoded: pre-sensitization, week 0. In light of the paper, this sample's treatment or condition label describes: therapeutic diphenylcyclopropenone sensitization with weekly scalp DPC. Library preparation was by RACE. TCRdb lists the instrument as NextSeq 500. The public reads were quality trimmed at Q25 with fastp and then assembled into clones with MiXCR by TCRdb, keeping productive beta chains. Rows are combined by CDR3 protein, so each entry shows the most common genes and DNA. The sample yields around 200,000 distinct CDR3 sequences; roughly 30% were counted once. The ten most abundant clones make up approximately 3% of the sample. Here the sequenced sample was whole blood, taken in connection with sensitization to the hapten diphenylcyclopropenone (DPC). All receptors derive from a woman aged 25 to 39 with alopecia areata. Some clones in this sample may be carry-over from other donors' samples.

V and J are TRBV10-3 and TRBJ2-5; D is unresolved. The CDR3 has 11 amino acids. The germline V and J ends were trimmed by 8 bases and 5 bases, with 9 bases remaining between them. Per the germline V gene, CDR1 is ENHRY and CDR2 is SYGVKD. The DNA for the CDR3 is TGTGCCATCGGGGTCGCGGAGACCCAGTACTTC. Its translation is CAIGVAETQYF.

This clonotype has at least ten counts. The chain joins TRBV27 to TRBJ1-6; D is perhaps TRBD1 (5 bases). V lost 4 bases to trimming and J lost 7 bases, with 8 bases between them. The CDR3 consists of 13 residues. CDR1 MNHEY and CDR2 SMNVEV come from the germline V gene (reference sequence). The CDR3 nucleotides are TGTGCCAGCAGTTCGGGACCAAATTCACCCCTCCACTTT. Protein sequence: CASSSGPNSPLHF.

A note on this clonotype: Compared with germline, one end of the junction differs, possibly owing to a read error. This chain connects TRBV7-9 to TRBJ2-7, with D perhaps matching TRBD2 (6 bases). The CDR3 contains 14 residues. The germline gives CDR1 SEHNR, CDR2 FQNEAQ (reference sequence). This CDR3 is CVSSPGASVYEQYF. CDR3 nucleotides: TGTGTCAGCAGCCCTGGGGCTAGCGTCTACGAGCAGTACTTC.

The rearrangement joins TRBV2 to TRBJ2-7; a possible D gene is TRBD1 (5 bases). This CDR3 contains 14 residues. Trimming removed 4 bases at V and 7 bases at J, with 17 bases between. The germline CDR1 and CDR2 sequences are SNHLY and FYNNEI. The CDR3 DNA is TGTGCCAGCAGTGCCGACAGAGCCTACGAGGAGCAGTACTTC. It specifies CASSADRAYEEQYF.

The J gene is TRBJ2-7, the V gene TRBV12-3 or TRBV12-4; D unclear. CDR3 length equals 14 residues. Trimming stripped 6 bases from V and 3 bases from J, with 15 bases between. CDR3 loop: CASRPVGLDYEQYF. The DNA for the CDR3 is TGTGCCAGCAGACCCGTGGGCTTGGACTACGAGCAGTACTTC.

The chain couples TRBV12-5 to TRBJ1-2; D gene ambiguous. Trimming took 7 bases from V and 4 from J, leaving 13 bases between them. Germline CDR1 reads LGHNT; CDR2 reads FRNRAP. The CDR3 consists of 13 residues. CDR3 sequence (DNA): TGTGCTAGTGCCTTCGAGCATGGCTATGGCTACACCTTC. This encodes CASAFEHGYGYTF.

This clonotype was counted only a few times. The chain uses TRBV11-2 and TRBJ1-2, with TRBD1 identical over 7 bases. This CDR3 region has 13 residues. Germline CDR1 reads SGHAT; CDR2 reads FQNNGV. V lost 5 bases, J lost 3 bases, and 3 bases stayed unmatched. The CDR3 DNA follows: TGTGCCAGCAGCCCTACAGGGGACTATGGCTACACCTTC. Translating it yields CASSPTGDYGYTF. Using reference TRBV11-2 and TRBJ1-2 for the parts outside the CDR3, the full variable domain is EAGVAQSPRYKIIEKRQSVAFWCNPISGHATLYWYQQILGQGPKLLIQFQNNGVVDDSQLPKDRFSAERLKGVDSTLKIQPAKLEDSAVYLCASSPTGDYGYTFGSGTRLTVV.

This clonotype was recorded a few times. The rearrangement uses TRBV2 and TRBJ2-7, with TRBD1 matching over 12 bases. This CDR3 comprises 14 residues. After removal of 8 bases from V and 5 bases from J, the junction contained 7 bases not matched to a gene. Germline assignment: CDR1 SNHLY and CDR2 FYNNEI. The CDR3 region has the DNA TGTGCCAGCGGTCCCGGGACAGGGGGCCACGAGCAGTACTTC. Residues: CASGPGTGGHEQYF.

V and J are TRBV5-1 and TRBJ2-2; D is ambiguous. The CDR3 runs 16 residues. CDR1 and CDR2 from the germline V gene are SGHRS and YFSETQ. V lost 0 bases and J lost 0, with 9 bases in between. The CDR3 nucleotides read TGCGCCAGCAGCTTGGGATTCCCTACGAACACCGGGGAGCTGTTTTTT. Translation gives CASSLGFPTNTGELFF.

The chain is built from TRBV28 and TRBJ1-1; D not resolved. The V gene lost 2 bases and the J gene lost 1 base, with 8 bases spanning the gap. The CDR3 covers 14 residues. Germline lookup yields CDR1 MDHEN and CDR2 SYDVKM. CDR3 nucleotide sequence: TGTGCCAGCAGTTTAGGACCCAAGAACACTGAAGCTTTCTTT. It is translated as CASSLGPKNTEAFF.

J is TRBJ2-1 and V is TRBV10-3; D is perhaps TRBD2 (6 bases). Trimming shortened V by 3 bases and J by 6 bases, and 9 bases separated the two germline ends. CDR3 length: 13 amino acids. Germline values: CDR1 ENHRY, CDR2 SYGVKD. CDR3 amino acids: CAISEWGGNEQFF. In DNA form, the CDR3 reads TGTGCCATCAGTGAATGGGGAGGCAATGAGCAGTTCTTC.

V usage is TRBV10-3 and J usage is TRBJ2-7; the D gene is possibly TRBD1 (5 bases). The CDR3 runs to 13 residues. V was trimmed by 6 bases and J by 5 bases, leaving 14 bases between them. Germline lookup yields CDR1 ENHRY and CDR2 SYGVKD. The CDR3: CAISADSLHEQYF. As DNA, the CDR3 is TGTGCCATCAGCGCCGACAGTCTCCACGAGCAGTACTTC.

This chain uses TRBV3-1 with TRBJ2-5, with D perhaps TRBD1 (6 bases). Germline CDR1 and CDR2: LGHDT and YNNKEL (reference sequence). Trimming pared 4 bases from V and 4 bases from J, leaving 16 bases between. The CDR3 spans 15 residues. The CDR3 sequence is CASSPWSRGGETQYF. The CDR3 coding sequence is TGTGCCAGCAGCCCCTGGTCCAGGGGCGGAGAGACCCAGTACTTC.

This clonotype was seen more than once but under ten times. The J gene is TRBJ1-5, the V gene TRBV20-1; 7 positions agree with TRBD1. CDR3 length: 15 amino acids. V lost 1 base and J lost 6; bases outside the gene matches: 9. In germline, CDR1 is DFQATT, CDR2 SNEGSKA (reference sequence). CDR3 amino acids: CSARVPGQITQPQHF. Written as DNA, the CDR3 is TGCAGTGCTAGAGTCCCGGGACAGATAACTCAGCCCCAGCATTTT.

The gene calls are TRBV5-4 and TRBJ1-6; 11 nucleotides align to TRBD1. This CDR3 has 16 amino acids. V was pared by 3 bases and J by 9 bases, with 8 bases of the junction left unmatched. CDR1 and CDR2 from the germline V gene are SGHNT and YYREEE (reference sequence). This chain's CDR3 is CASSYKAGTGGSPLHF. CDR3 coding DNA: TGTGCCAGCAGCTACAAAGCCGGGACAGGGGGTTCACCCCTCCACTTT.